Presented here are 3 T cell receptor beta chains from one specimen sequenced in a study of T cells in Graves' hyperthyroidism and ophthalmopathy. Amplification yielded TCR beta CDR3 regions, with RNA transcripts as the source. Researchers ran a first-round RT-PCR on the TCR CDR3 using the HTBI primer set. TCRdb independently ran MiXCR on the multiplex PCR reads; one entry per CDR3 protein. Here the sample spans some 440,000 distinct CDR3 sequences, approximately 15% being singletons. Sequences were obtained from blood. The receptors were gathered from a woman between 18 and 29 years old with Graves' hyperthyroidism.

The chain employs TRBV10-3 and TRBJ2-7, with D perhaps TRBD1 or TRBD2 (5 bases each). V dropped 6 bases and J dropped 1 base, with 19 bases sitting between them. There are 16 residues in the CDR3. Germline-derived CDR1 and CDR2 are ENHRY and SYGVKD. CDR3 nucleotides: TGTGCCATCAGGGGGGACGTTGGTTCACCTTCCTACGAGCAGTACTTC. This encodes CAIRGDVGSPSYEQYF.

This clonotype showed up many times. The V call is TRBV7-9, the J call TRBJ2-3; 7 bases map to TRBD1. Germline lookup yields CDR1 SEHNR and CDR2 FQNEAQ (reference sequence). The CDR3 extends over 14 amino acids. Trimming at V came to 8 bases and at J to 1 base, leaving 6 bases not matched to a gene. The CDR3 region has the DNA TGTGCCAGCCAAAAAGGGGGCCGCACAGATACGCAGTATTTT. Residues: CASQKGGRTDTQYF.

This clonotype was picked up a small number of times. One junction end disagrees with the germline gene, perhaps due to a read error. The chain joins TRBV7-8 to TRBJ2-2; 7 bases align to TRBD1. Germline CDR1 reads SGHVS; CDR2 reads FQNEAQ. CDR3 length: 15 residues. The CDR3 loop is CASTNLTGFTRELFF. The CDR3 coding sequence is TGTGCCAGCACCAACTTGACAGGGTTCACCAGGGAGCTGTTTTTT. The variable domain in full, with the rest retrieved from reference TRBV7-8 and TRBJ2-2, is GAGVSQSPRYKVAKRGQDVALRCDPISGHVSLFWYQQALGQGPEFLTYFQNEAQLDKSGLPSDRFFAERPEGSVSTLKIQRTQQEDSAVYLCASTNLTGFTRELFFGEGSRLTVL.